Listed here are 3 T cell receptor beta chains from one sample, sequenced in a study of blood T cells in healthy people across ages. Then a second PCR, running about 6 to 12 cycles, was carried out with a sample-barcoded 5' primer and a J-beta primer mix. TCRdb re-analysed the 5' RACE reads in MiXCR, keeping a single row per CDR3 protein. The sample includes around 790,000 distinct CDR3 sequences, under 45% of them seen just once. Input material: blood. The receptors derive from a man in his 60s in good health.

The rearrangement links TRBV2 to TRBJ2-7, with 8 bases fitting TRBD2. The J call may be in error: the DNA end matches TRBJ2-5 better. This CDR3 region has 16 residues. Per the germline V gene, CDR1 is SNHLY and CDR2 is FYNNEI. The CDR3 is CAIRGGTSRPQETQYF. CDR3 coding DNA: TGTGCCATCAGAGGGGGGACTAGTCGACCTCAAGAGACCCAGTACTTC.

This clonotype occurred many times. This chain uses TRBV7-2 with TRBJ2-7; tentative D call: TRBD2 (6 bases). The CDR3 has 15 amino acids. The germline gives CDR1 SGHTA, CDR2 FQGNSA. Trimming left V 1 base short and J 5 bases short, with 15 bases between. This chain's CDR3 is CASSLGGASLDEQYF. As DNA, the CDR3 is TGTGCCAGCAGCTTAGGCGGGGCGTCCCTCGACGAGCAGTACTTC.

This clonotype showed up just a few times. The genes are TRBV4-1 and TRBJ2-1; TRBD1 matches 8 bases. This CDR3 has 15 residues. With V trimmed by 0 bases and J by 10 bases, 8 bases remained unmatched. Germline values: CDR1 MGHRA, CDR2 YSYEKL. The CDR3 DNA is TGCGCCAGCAGCCAAGATCTCGGACAGGGAGGAGAGCAGTTCTTC. Protein product: CASSQDLGQGGEQFF.